This entry lists 11 T cell receptor beta chains sequenced from one sample in a study of molecular identifiers for immune sequencing clone quantification. TCRdb fed the PCR reads into MiXCR, producing one record per CDR3 protein. This repertoire shows 9,500 to 10,000 distinct CDR3 sequences, less than 20% found once; its top ten account for roughly 1.5%. The source material was naive CD8+ T cells from blood, with Jurkat cell RNA spiked in. Subset indicated: FACS-sorted CD8+CD4-CCR7+CD45RA+ naive T cells. These receptors were obtained from a human donor in good health. Some libraries in this study had Jurkat cell RNA spiked in.

V usage is TRBV12-3 or TRBV12-4 and J usage is TRBJ2-7, with TRBD1 matching 7 bases. This CDR3 region has 16 residues. J gave up 0 bases and V 8 bases, and 13 bases lay outside the gene matches. The CDR3 is CASSPSPGQSSYEQYF. CDR3 coding DNA: TGTGCCAGCTCACCATCTCCGGGACAGAGCTCCTACGAGCAGTACTTC.

This clonotype has ten or more counts. The chain couples TRBV13 to TRBJ2-1; D unclear. This CDR3 has 18 residues. V lost 1 base and J 0 bases, leaving 16 bases between the germline ends. The V gene's germline CDR1 is PRHDT and CDR2 FYEKMQ (reference sequence). The CDR3 is CASSLDGWATNSYNEQFF. DNA of the CDR3: TGTGCCAGCAGCTTAGATGGTTGGGCTACCAACTCCTACAATGAGCAGTTCTTC.

Judged by abundance, this clonotype is medium-sized. The chain has TRBV29-1 and TRBJ2-1; D remains unclear. Germline-derived CDR1 and CDR2 are SQVTM and ANQGSEA. The V gene lost 4 bases and the J gene lost 7 bases, with 11 bases spanning the gap. The CDR3 runs 12 residues. The CDR3: CSVAVRSNEQFF. In DNA form, the CDR3 reads TGCAGCGTTGCGGTCCGGAGTAATGAGCAGTTCTTC.

This clonotype rates as medium-sized (0.01 to 0.1%). V gene TRBV6-2 or TRBV6-3 combines with J gene TRBJ2-2; 7 bases agree with TRBD1. The CDR3 is 14 amino acids. Germline lookup yields CDR1 MNHEY and CDR2 SVGEGT. V shed 8 bases, J shed 0 bases, and the junction held 3 bases outside the gene matches. CDR3 nucleotides: TGTGCCAGCCAAGGGACAGCGAACACCGGGGAGCTGTTTTTT. Encoded protein: CASQGTANTGELFF.

By sample share, this clonotype is medium-sized (0.01 to 0.1%). The rearrangement links TRBV15 to TRBJ2-1, with D perhaps matching TRBD2 (5 bases). V was cut by 2 bases and J by 6 bases, with 11 bases left in between. Germline-derived CDR1 and CDR2 are LNHNV and YYDKDF (reference sequence). CDR3 length equals 14 residues. CDR3: CATSRSGGGNEQFF. The CDR3 nucleotides read TGTGCCACCAGCAGATCAGGAGGAGGCAATGAGCAGTTCTTC.

This clonotype has only a few counts. This rearrangement joins TRBV12-3 or TRBV12-4 to TRBJ2-7; D gene uncertain. This CDR3 contains 12 residues. V was clipped by 6 bases and J by 3 bases, with 9 bases between them. The CDR3 protein is CASSKEIYEQYF. The CDR3, as DNA: TGTGCCAGCAGCAAGGAAATCTACGAGCAGTACTTC.

This clonotype was recorded many times. V usage is TRBV19 and J usage is TRBJ2-7, with TRBD1 matching 8 bases. This CDR3 contains 14 residues. Looked up from germline, CDR1 is LNHDA and CDR2 is SQIVND (reference sequence). V lost 5 bases to trimming and J lost 1 base; unmatched junction nucleotides: 4. The CDR3 coding sequence is TGTGCCAGTAGTGAACAGGGGGTGTCCTACGAGCAGTACTTC. Amino acids: CASSEQGVSYEQYF.

The chain employs TRBV2 and TRBJ2-5, with a weak D call TRBD1 (6 bases). The germline V and J ends were trimmed by 4 bases and 2 bases, with 11 bases remaining between them. The CDR3 sequence is 14 residues long. From germline, CDR1 is SNHLY and CDR2 FYNNEI. CDR3 region: CASSGTESQETQYF. The CDR3 region has the DNA TGTGCCAGCAGTGGGACAGAGTCACAAGAGACCCAGTACTTC.

The chain uses TRBV13 and TRBJ1-5, with D unclear. The V end was cut by 0 bases, the J end by 3 bases, with 6 bases between. Per the germline V gene, CDR1 is PRHDT and CDR2 is FYEKMQ (reference sequence). This CDR3 has 14 residues. For the CDR3, the DNA is TGTGCCAGCAGCTTAGGACAGACCAATCAGCCCCAGCATTTT. Amino acids: CASSLGQTNQPQHF.

Sample share makes this clonotype medium-sized. This chain uses TRBV4-2 with TRBJ2-3; 8 nucleotides align to TRBD2. Germline V CDR1 and CDR2: LGHNA, YNFKEQ. The CDR3 totals 18 residues. Losses at the gene ends were 0 bases for V and 5 bases for J; bases not matched to a gene: 13. The CDR3 DNA sequence: TGTGCCAGCAGCCAAGATAGGGGACTAGAGTTCGGACGAGATACGCAGTATTTT. Translated, it gives CASSQDRGLEFGRDTQYF.

This clonotype is deemed medium-sized (0.01 to 0.1%). This rearrangement joins TRBV28 to TRBJ2-7, with 9 bases aligning to TRBD1. Germline assignment: CDR1 MDHEN and CDR2 SYDVKM. The CDR3 is 15 residues long. The V and J ends lost 6 bases and 4 bases, in that order; junction bases with no gene match: 10. For the CDR3, the DNA is TGTGCCAGCAGAACCGGGACAGGGTCGGGGTACGAGCAGTACTTC. Its protein is CASRTGTGSGYEQYF.